This T cell receptor beta chain was recovered during a study of spatial heterogeneity in lung cancer. Study-wide context: There were consistently more beta-chain sequences detected than alpha-chain sequences.

From the 5' RACE reads, TCRdb called clonotypes with MiXCR, one entry per CDR3 protein. The table lists about 120,000 distinct CDR3 sequences, 10% to 15% of them singletons, with approximately 17% in the top ten. Time point described: blood at routine non-recurrence follow-up after resection. The study sequenced unsorted whole RNA from tumor, nontumor lung or frozen PBMC. With regard to this clonotype: The antigen remains undetermined.

Study-wide results and caveats: Follow-up blood showed ubiquitous expanded tumor TCRs less than blood at resection did.

CDR1 is MNHEY and CDR2 is SVGEGT in the germline V gene. This CDR3 comprises 17 residues. The trim removed 5 bases at V and 2 bases at J, leaving 10 bases unmatched. Sequenced material: PBMCs, taken at follow-up. The chain employs TRBV6-2 or TRBV6-3 and TRBJ1-5; 9 bases line up with TRBD1. The TCR originated in a male donor with early-stage non-small cell lung cancer. The DNA of the CDR3 is TGTGCCAGCAGTCGTGGACAGGGGCGCTACGGCAATCAGCCCCAGCATTTT. Protein sequence: CASSRGQGRYGNQPQHF.